Included here is one TCR beta chain sequence, with context. What it recognizes is unknown. These donors were members of the roughly 120-subject validation cohort, a group separate from the approximately 700-subject first cohort. V was clipped by 8 bases and J by 2 bases; unmatched bases: 4. CDR3 size: 13 residues. Germline V lookup: CDR1 MDHEN, CDR2 SYDVKM. The data derive from a study of cytomegalovirus exposure and HLA in healthy donors. Findings and limits, study-wide: The tendency of first-cohort TCR clusters to co-occur in the 120 or so validation repertoires emerged from a later analysis.

Assay: immunoSEQ multiplex PCR; the TCRdb copy retains only in-frame clones and omits some. The sample contains about 250,000 clones, roughly 87% of which appear only once. The chain uses TRBV28 and TRBJ1-2; 8 bases are shared with TRBD1. The sequence was obtained from a man younger than 35 in good health and CMV-seropositive. Sequencing was performed on PBMCs. The CDR3 bases are TGTGCCAGCCGGACAGGGCACAACTATGGCTACACCTTC. Translated, it gives CASRTGHNYGYTF.